This note documents a single TCR beta chain sequence. Its antigen is currently not known. Nothing much larger sits one base from this clone, and base qualities are not available. These data come from a study of memory CD4+ T cells and cytomegalovirus serostatus (dated by TCRdb to about 2019). As for the study more broadly: The 33 healthy Belgian adults in the cohort included 9 who were CMV seropositive and roughly 25 who were CMV seronegative. To replicate a published TCR-based CMV serostatus classifier, the study sequenced CD4+ memory TCRbeta repertoires from a Belgian cohort whose cytomegalovirus serostatus was known. Findings and caveats that apply to the study as a whole: On the Belgian cohort, the classifier based on the original framework reached a median bootstrapped AUC of approximately 0.95, with a 95% CI of 0.76-1.00. Among the 150 to 200 previously reported CMV-associated TCRbeta sequences, about 71 showed up in the CD4+ memory repertoires, with each one found in between one and five individuals. Only CD4+CD45RO+ memory cells were sequenced, unlike the original study, which covered naive and memory CD4+ and CD8+ populations. The results were interpreted as suggesting that the CMV-associated TCR signature is mostly present in the CD4+ memory repertoire. CMV serostatus prediction reached a median bootstrapped AUC of about 0.94 with the original framework and about 0.93 with a US-trained random forest.

The Quick-DNA Microprep Kit was used to extract genomic DNA from the sorted cells. TCRbeta DNA was amplified with the immunoSEQ hsTCRbeta kit following the manufacturer's protocol. TCRbeta libraries were sequenced on an Illumina MiSeq instrument. The original methods were these. Once out-of-frame sequences had been removed, a few million distinct TCRbeta sequences were left, which works out to an average of around 73,000 per individual. Each individual was scored by the count of around 160 previously reported CMV-associated TCRbeta sequences and the total productive distinct TCRbeta count. A beta-binomial model was reimplemented in Python, and random forests from scikit-learn, run with default parameters, were trained on data from the US cohort. Classifier performance on the Belgian cohort was summarized as median AUC with percentile confidence intervals calculated over 10,000 bootstrap iterations. This immuneACCESS table, as held by TCRdb, lists in-frame sequences with V and J called but not all clones. Of the missing ones, under half trace to an unresolved V gene in checked studies; the others have no known cause. D and trimming were read from the DNA, whereas the V and J calls and clone size are those reported in that table. The sample table records around 25,000 clones; 76% of these occur just once. Over 1% of the sample belongs to the ten largest clones.

A FACSAria II was used to sort memory CD4+ T cells, defined as single viable CD3+CD4+CD8-CD45RO+ cells. To determine CMV serostatus, a Roche Elecsys assay was used that detects serum IgG against CMV pp150, pp28, p38 and p52. After the samples were thawed, total CD4+ T cells were enriched through positive selection using CD4 magnetic microbeads. The samples came from a different study that was designed specifically to examine the CD4+ T cell memory repertoire. Peripheral blood mononuclear cells were isolated and cryopreserved according to standard operating procedures, and serum was stored at -80 degrees C. The staining used CD3-PerCP (BW264/56), CD4-APC (RPA-T4), CD45RO-PE (UCHT1) and CD8-Pacific Orange (3B5) antibodies, and Sytox blue was used to exclude non-viable cells. The CDR3 starts with the cysteine, ends with the phenylalanine, and has 17 residues. Solely the CDR3 DNA is kept, with 51 bases framed from the first base. CDR1 and CDR2 are drawn from the germline V gene (reference sequence): PRHDT, FYEKMQ. The germline V and J ends show losses of 5 bases and 6 bases respectively, and no gene match explains 15 bases of the junction.

The sequence was obtained from an adult in good health and CMV-seronegative. Source material: memory CD4+ T cells from blood. The V gene is TRBV13 and the J gene is TRBJ2-3; the central 9 bases match TRBD2. The DNA sequence is given as TGTGCCAGCAGCCCACTCCTTTTTAGCGGGAGTGGGGATACGCAGTATTTT. This encodes CASSPLLFSGSGDTQYF.